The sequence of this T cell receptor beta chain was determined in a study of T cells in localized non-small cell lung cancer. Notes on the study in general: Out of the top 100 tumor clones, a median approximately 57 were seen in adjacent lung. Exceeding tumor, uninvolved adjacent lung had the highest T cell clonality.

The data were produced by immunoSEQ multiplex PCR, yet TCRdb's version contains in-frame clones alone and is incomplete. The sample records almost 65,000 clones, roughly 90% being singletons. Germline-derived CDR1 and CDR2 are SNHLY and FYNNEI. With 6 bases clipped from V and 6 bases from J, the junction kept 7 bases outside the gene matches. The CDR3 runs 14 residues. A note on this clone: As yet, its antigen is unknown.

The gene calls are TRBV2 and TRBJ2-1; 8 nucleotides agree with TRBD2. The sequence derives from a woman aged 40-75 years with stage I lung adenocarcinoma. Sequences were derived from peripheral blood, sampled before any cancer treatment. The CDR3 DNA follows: TGTGCCAGCAGCCCGACTAGCGCTGTCAATGAGCAGTTCTTC. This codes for CASSPTSAVNEQFF.